Listed below are T cell receptor beta chains from one sample, sequenced in a study of T-cell reconstitution after alpha-beta-depleted transplantation in children. TCRdb passed the PCR reads through MiXCR, listing each CDR3 protein once. This table holds some 830,000 distinct CDR3 sequences, roughly 15% found once. The sequencing here drew on PBMCs, mostly from graft donor cells, taken 360 days after TCRalphabeta/CD19-depleted stem cell transplant. The receptors derive from a male patient aged 5 to 17 who had a stem cell transplant for acute lymphoblastic leukemia, so the T cells may come from the graft donor. CDR3s include the opening cysteine and the closing phenylalanine or tryptophan. A D gene is named only where the DNA matches it firmly. Expanded clones get a size class; other rows say once, few or many, or leave the size out.

>TRBJ1-5|TRBD1|.|TRBV13|15
CASSFRQGGNQPQHF
TGTGCCAGCAGCTTTCGACAGGGCGGCAATCAGCCCCAGCATTTT
>TRBJ2-3|.|few|TRBV29-1|14
CSAVGHQGTDTQYF
TGCAGCGCCGTTGGCCATCAGGGCACAGATACGCAGTATTTT
>TRBJ2-7|.|few|TRBV27|14
CASGDWGGHDEQYF
TGTGCCAGCGGGGACTGGGGGGGCCACGACGAGCAGTACTTC
>TRBJ1-1|.|.|TRBV5-1|17
CASSLVPGGQSNTEAFF
TGCGCCAGCAGCTTGGTACCGGGGGGCCAATCGAACACTGAAGCTTTCTTT
>TRBJ2-7|.|.|TRBV20-1|12
CSAGGAKYEQYF
TGCAGTGCAGGGGGAGCCAAATACGAGCAGTACTTC
>TRBJ2-7|.|few|TRBV5-5|15
CASSNSRTPAYEQYF
TGTGCCAGCAGCAACTCCCGGACGCCGGCCTACGAGCAGTACTTC
>TRBJ2-7|TRBD2|few|TRBV9|21
CASSERTPGQIRLADSYEQYF
TGTGCCAGCAGCGAACGTACCCCGGGACAGATTCGACTAGCGGACTCCTACGAGCAGTACTTC
>TRBJ2-1|TRBD2|.|TRBV5-1|17
CASSLTMAGGLANEQFF
TGCGCCAGCAGCTTGACCATGGCGGGAGGGCTTGCCAATGAGCAGTTCTTC
>TRBJ2-1|TRBD2|.|TRBV29-1|15
CSVERAGLAVPEQFF
TGCAGCGTTGAAAGGGCGGGACTAGCGGTTCCTGAGCAGTTCTTC
>TRBJ2-7|.|few|TRBV18|15
CASSQSAGVTYEQYF
TGTGCCAGCTCTCAATCGGCTGGGGTTACCTACGAGCAGTACTTC
>TRBJ1-1|TRBD1|.|TRBV11-1|16
CASSSTGGAGNTEAFF
TGTGCCAGCAGCTCGACAGGGGGCGCAGGGAACACTGAAGCTTTCTTT
>TRBJ1-5|TRBD1|few|TRBV5-1|14
CASSNRGQEQPQHF
TGCGCCAGCAGTAACAGGGGGCAAGAGCAGCCCCAGCATTTT
>TRBJ1-4|TRBD1|few|TRBV27|16
CASSRTGTSTNEKLFF
TGTGCCAGCAGCCGGACAGGAACTTCAACTAATGAAAAACTGTTTTTT
>TRBJ2-2|.|.|TRBV6-1|14
CASSRREDTGELFF
TGTGCCAGCAGTCGGCGGGAAGACACCGGGGAGCTGTTTTTT
>TRBJ2-6|.|.|TRBV11-1|18
CASSYRQGLISGANVLTF
TGTGCCAGCAGCTACAGACAGGGACTGATCTCTGGGGCCAACGTCCTGACTTTC
>TRBJ2-1|.|few|TRBV7-3|13
CASSWGKVNEQFF
TGTGCCAGCAGTTGGGGGAAAGTTAATGAGCAGTTCTTC
>TRBJ2-7|TRBD1|.|TRBV2|16
CASSEAEWTNRGEQYF
TGTGCCAGCAGTGAAGCGGAGTGGACCAACAGGGGCGAGCAGTACTTC
>TRBJ2-2|.|few|TRBV20-1|13
CSARDTNTGELFF
TGCAGTGCCCGGGACACGAACACCGGGGAGCTGTTTTTT
>TRBJ2-1|.|few|TRBV6-2/TRBV6-3|14
CASRPGTSYNEQFF
TGTGCCAGCCGCCCCGGGACTTCCTACAATGAGCAGTTCTTC
>TRBJ1-1|TRBD1|.|TRBV20-1|16
CSALQWDRVMNTEAFF
TGCAGTGCCCTTCAATGGGACAGGGTCATGAACACTGAAGCTTTCTTT
>TRBJ2-5|TRBD1|many|TRBV5-1|14
CASSLGTGEETQYF
TGCGCCAGCAGCTTGGGGACAGGGGAAGAGACCCAGTACTTC
>TRBJ2-3|.|few|TRBV29-1|15
CSVEDYGYYTDTQYF
TGCAGCGTTGAAGATTACGGCTATTACACAGATACGCAGTATTTT
>TRBJ2-1|.|.|TRBV5-5|14
CASSFLTRGNEQFF
TGTGCCAGCAGCTTTCTGACTAGGGGGAATGAGCAGTTCTTC
>TRBJ2-7|.|few|TRBV28|14
CASSFASASYEQYF
TGTGCCAGCAGTTTCGCTAGCGCCTCCTACGAGCAGTACTTC
>TRBJ2-6|.|.|TRBV4-1|15
CASSPGNSGANVLTF
TGCGCCAGCAGCCCAGGGAACTCTGGGGCCAACGTCCTGACTTTC
>TRBJ1-4|.|.|TRBV7-9|14
CASSLHQSLEKLIF
TGTGCCAGCAGCTTGCACCAGAGCCTTGAAAAACTGATTTTT
>TRBJ1-3|.|few|TRBV4-1|14
CASSQTALGNTIYF
TGCGCCAGCAGCCAGACGGCCCTGGGAAACACCATATATTTT
>TRBJ2-7|TRBD1|.|TRBV7-9|17
CASSLVLSRDSSYEQYF
TGTGCCAGCAGCTTAGTACTGTCTCGGGACAGCTCCTACGAGCAGTACTTC
>TRBJ2-1|TRBD2|few|TRBV2|15
CASSERLAGYNEQFF
TGTGCCAGCAGTGAACGGCTAGCGGGTTACAATGAGCAGTTCTTC
>TRBJ2-3|TRBD2|few|TRBV3-1|17
CASSQALAAGGLYTQYF
TGTGCCAGCAGCCAAGCCTTAGCAGCGGGAGGGTTATATACGCAGTATTTT
>TRBJ2-1|TRBD2|few|TRBV4-1|15
CASSPTSGRQNEQFF
TGCGCCAGCAGCCCGACTAGCGGGAGACAAAATGAGCAGTTCTTC
>TRBJ2-5|TRBD2|few|TRBV9|16
CASSVAASGIRETQYF
TGTGCCAGCAGCGTAGCGGCTAGCGGGATTCGAGAGACCCAGTACTTC
>TRBJ2-2|.|many|TRBV5-1|16
CASSRGPTSNTGELFF
TGCGCCAGCAGCAGGGGACCCACTAGCAACACCGGGGAGCTGTTTTTT
>TRBJ1-2|.|.|TRBV20-1|14
CSAKGLRSNYGYTF
TGCAGTGCTAAAGGTTTGCGGAGTAACTATGGCTACACCTTC
>TRBJ2-1|TRBD2|.|TRBV27|15
CASSLLAGGTNEQFF
TGTGCCAGCAGTTTATTGGCGGGAGGGACGAATGAGCAGTTCTTC
>TRBJ1-3|.|.|TRBV2|15
CATQTDSQTGNTIYF
TGTGCCACCCAGACAGACAGCCAGACCGGAAACACCATATATTTT
>TRBJ2-7|.|many|TRBV5-1|15
CASSLDFRIGYEQYF
TGCGCCAGCAGCTTGGATTTCCGGATTGGCTACGAGCAGTACTTC
>TRBJ2-1|.|.|TRBV2|18
CASSSTSVRLLPYNEQFF
TGTGCCAGCAGTTCAACTAGTGTGAGATTACTACCTTACAATGAGCAGTTCTTC
>TRBJ2-7|.|.|TRBV7-7|13
CASSLVSEAEQYF
TGTGCCAGCAGCTTAGTATCGGAGGCCGAGCAGTACTTC
>TRBJ1-5|.|many|TRBV6-5|15
CASSYGGPGDQPQHF
TGTGCCAGCAGTTACGGGGGGCCGGGGGATCAGCCCCAGCATTTT